The source of this T cell receptor beta chain is a study of cytomegalovirus exposure and HLA in healthy donors. The primer mix had 60 Vbeta and 13 Jbeta primers. Profiling relied on immunoSEQ multiplex PCR, and the TCRdb table lists in-frame clones only, not all of them. The sample holds about 110,000 clones; around 76% are singletons and the top ten take roughly 2.7%. CDR3 length: 15 amino acids. V lost 3 bases to trimming and J lost 4 bases; unmatched junction nucleotides: 9. Germline CDR1 SGHNT, CDR2 YYREEE (reference sequence). The material sequenced was PBMCs. This sequence originates from a man between 25 and 39 years old in good health and CMV-seropositive. The chain has TRBV5-4 and TRBJ1-2; TRBD1 matches 7 bases. CDR3 amino acids: CASSSEGGAPYGYTF. For the CDR3, the DNA is TGTGCCAGCAGCTCCGAAGGGGGCGCGCCCTATGGCTACACCTTC.